This TCR beta chain was documented in a study of CXCR3-negative and CXCR3-positive naive CD8 T cells. Via 5' RACE with UMI labels, TRB cDNA libraries were prepared. TCRdb reprocessed the 5' RACE reads; each CDR3 protein has one entry and no DNA is given. The data include more than 75,000 distinct CDR3 sequences; the top ten clones carry 0.62%. Broader study findings: Naive CXCR3-positive cells had TRB CDR3s more hydrophobic than those of CXCR3-negative naive cells. Memory cells diverged, while naive CXCR3-positive and CXCR3-negative cells had similar TRBV-TRBJ usage. Memory CD8+ cells showed much lower diversity, while both naive subsets were comparably high.

In germline, CDR1 is SGHAT, CDR2 FQNNGV. This CDR3 contains 13 residues. Every subset of CD8+ T cells was sorted in triplicate at a few hundred thousand cells each. In the case of this clonotype: Its antigen remains unknown.

The sequencing input was naive CXCR3+ CD8+ T cells from blood. Subset of the sample: CD45RO-CCR7+CD27+CD95- naive CD8+ T cells expressing CXCR3 (TNR3+). The TCR originated in a human donor in good health. Some clones in this sample may be carry-over from other donors' samples. The V and J genes are TRBV11-2 and TRBJ2-7. The CDR3 sequence is CASSLTASYEQYF. The whole variable domain, filled in from reference TRBV11-2 and TRBJ2-7, reads EAGVAQSPRYKIIEKRQSVAFWCNPISGHATLYWYQQILGQGPKLLIQFQNNGVVDDSQLPKDRFSAERLKGVDSTLKIQPAKLEDSAVYLCASSLTASYEQYFGPGTRLTVT.